This T cell receptor beta chain appears in the sequencing data of a study of OX40 agonist ivuxolimab in advanced cancers. About the research overall: Over 30% of patients had received prior checkpoint inhibitor therapy. Study-level results: Fewer expanded clones were found on average in CD4+ than in CD8+ T cells. In the 0.1 to 3.0 mg/kg range, CD4+ and CD8+ blood T cells had expanded clonally by week 6. Low clonal expansion, among the lowest seen, marked partial responders at 0.1-3.0 mg/kg.

Trimming took 6 bases from V and 9 from J; bases not matched to a gene: 8. CDR3 length equals 14 residues. Germline values: CDR1 MGHRA, CDR2 YSYEKL. This clone showed up just a few times. The antigen is not known. Some clones are missing from TCRdb's copy, which holds only in-frame ones; the method was immunoSEQ multiplex PCR. The profile shows some 17,000 clones, 86% of them singletons. Material: CD4+ or CD8+ T cells sorted from blood, obtained in a trial of the OX40 agonist ivuxolimab. The TCR sequence derives from an adult with an advanced solid tumor such as melanoma, head and neck, liver or kidney cancer. This rearrangement joins TRBV4-1 to TRBJ2-1; 10 bases line up with TRBD2. CDR3 nucleotide sequence: TGCGCCAGCAGGTCCGGGACTAGCGCGTCTGAGCAGTTCTTC. Protein sequence: CASRSGTSASEQFF.